This T cell receptor (beta chain) was captured by sequencing in a study of blood T cells in healthy people across ages. This CDR3 has 14 amino acids. The ends lost 7 bases at V and 7 bases at J; junction bases unmatched: 11. Looked up from germline, CDR1 is SGHRS and CDR2 is YFSETQ. Using a J-beta primer mix together with a sample-barcoded 5' primer, a second PCR was run for roughly 6 to 12 cycles. Per-sample output comprised a minimum of 2.5 million paired-end reads containing CDR3. Each CDR3 protein gets one entry after TCRdb re-called the 5' RACE reads with MiXCR. Of about 680,000 distinct CDR3 sequences in the sample, around 49% were seen once.

This receptor was taken from a woman in her sixties or seventies in good health. The chain links TRBV5-1 to TRBJ2-1, with TRBD1 matching over 7 bases. The material sequenced was blood. The CDR3 sequence: CASSTGTALNEQFF. The CDR3 DNA reads as TGCGCCAGCTCCACCGGGACAGCCCTTAATGAGCAGTTCTTC.